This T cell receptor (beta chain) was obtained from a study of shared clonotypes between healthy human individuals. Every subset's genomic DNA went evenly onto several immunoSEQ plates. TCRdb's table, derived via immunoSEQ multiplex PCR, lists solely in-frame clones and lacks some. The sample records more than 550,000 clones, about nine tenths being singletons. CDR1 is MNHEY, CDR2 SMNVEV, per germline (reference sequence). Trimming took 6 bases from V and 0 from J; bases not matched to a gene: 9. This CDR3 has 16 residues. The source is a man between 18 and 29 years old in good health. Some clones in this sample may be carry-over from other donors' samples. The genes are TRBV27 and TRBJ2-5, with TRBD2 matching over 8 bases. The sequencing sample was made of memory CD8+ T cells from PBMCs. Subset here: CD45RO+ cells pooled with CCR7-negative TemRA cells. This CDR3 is CASRTLPGGYQETQYF. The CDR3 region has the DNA TGTGCCAGCAGGACTCTACCGGGGGGGTACCAAGAGACCCAGTACTTC.